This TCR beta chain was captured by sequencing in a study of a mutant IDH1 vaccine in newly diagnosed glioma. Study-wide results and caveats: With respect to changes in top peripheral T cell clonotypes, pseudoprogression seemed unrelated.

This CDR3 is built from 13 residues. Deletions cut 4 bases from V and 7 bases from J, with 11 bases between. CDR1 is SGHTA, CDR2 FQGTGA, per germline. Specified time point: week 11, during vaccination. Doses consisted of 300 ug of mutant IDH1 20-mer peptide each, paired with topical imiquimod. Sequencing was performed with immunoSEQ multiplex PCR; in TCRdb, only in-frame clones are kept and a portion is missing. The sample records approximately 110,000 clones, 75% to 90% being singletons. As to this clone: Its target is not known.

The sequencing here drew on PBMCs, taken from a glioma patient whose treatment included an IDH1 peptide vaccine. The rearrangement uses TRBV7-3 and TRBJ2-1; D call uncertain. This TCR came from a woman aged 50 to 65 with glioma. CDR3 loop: CASSSPPRNEQFF. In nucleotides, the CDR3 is TGTGCCAGCAGCTCTCCCCCACGGAATGAGCAGTTCTTC.